Listed below are T cell receptor beta chains from one sample, sequenced in a study of beta chain features in type 1 diabetes. TCRdb's table, derived via immunoSEQ multiplex PCR, lists solely in-frame clones and lacks some. The table has 450,000 to 550,000 clones, roughly 31% seen once. Sequencing input: naive CD4+ T cells from blood. These receptors all stem from a man aged 18 to 35 in good health. Each CDR3 is given with its conserved first and last residue. Each record gives: J gene, clone size, D gene, V gene, CDR3 protein, CDR3 DNA. A D gene is named only where the DNA matches it firmly. Where a row states a size, it is once, few, many or the class of an expanded clone; other rows omit it.

TRBJ2-1 few TRBD2 TRBV7-9 CASGKLADPRSSYNEQFF TGTGCCAGCGGAAAACTAGCGGATCCGAGGAGCTCCTACAATGAGCAGTTCTTC
TRBJ2-5 few . TRBV6-1 CASREGALETQYF TGTGCCAGCAGGGAGGGGGCGTTGGAGACCCAGTACTTC
TRBJ2-1 few . TRBV4-3 CASSPWTVYNEQFF TGCGCCAGCAGCCCCTGGACGGTCTACAATGAGCAGTTCTTC
TRBJ2-5 . . TRBV29-1 CSDGRGGQETQYF TGCAGCGATGGCCGAGGGGGACAAGAGACCCAGTACTTC
TRBJ2-7 . . TRBV10-1 CASSESPRDMRAEQYF TGCGCCAGCAGTGAGTCACCGAGGGACATGAGGGCCGAGCAGTACTTC
TRBJ2-1 few TRBD2 TRBV9 CASSPGLAGGLMEQFF TGTGCCAGCAGCCCCGGACTAGCGGGAGGGTTGATGGAGCAGTTCTTC
TRBJ2-7 . . TRBV11-2 CASSLAFAIKYF TGTGCCAGCAGCTTAGCTTTCGCAATAAAGTACTTC
TRBJ2-5 . . TRBV29-1 CSVEDRATQYF TGCAGCGTAGAGGACCGGGCGACCCAGTACTTC
TRBJ2-5 . . TRBV13 CASSLGQQETQYF TGTGCCAGCAGCTTAGGACAGCAAGAGACCCAGTACTTC
TRBJ2-3 . . TRBV30 CAWSVTSDTQYF TGTGCCTGGAGTGTTACGTCAGATACGCAGTATTTT
TRBJ2-2 few . TRBV29-1 CSVRRGRGTGELFF TGCAGCGTTCGGAGGGGGCGCGGCACCGGGGAGCTGTTTTTT
TRBJ1-5 . . TRBV7-6 CASSLSQGNQPQHF TGTGCCAGCAGCTTAAGCCAGGGCAATCAGCCCCAGCATTTT
TRBJ2-7 few TRBD2 TRBV7-2 CASLLAGTYEQYF TGTGCCAGCTTGCTAGCGGGGACCTACGAGCAGTACTTC
TRBJ2-7 few TRBD2 TRBV5-6 CASSLGLGVGEQYF TGTGCCAGCAGCTTAGGACTAGGGGTCGGCGAGCAGTACTTC
TRBJ2-7 . . TRBV28 CASSPAGQFSYEQYF TGTGCCAGCAGTCCCGCGGGACAGTTTTCCTACGAGCAGTACTTC
TRBJ2-7 . . TRBV10-3 CAISERWNEQYF TGTGCCATCAGTGAGCGATGGAACGAGCAGTACTTC